These T cell receptor beta chains were read from a single sample in a study of shared clonotypes between healthy human individuals. Repertoires were generated with immunoSEQ multiplex PCR, while TCRdb's copy carries only in-frame clones and drops some. The table has a few hundred thousand clones, more than 75% seen once; the top ten hold around 15%. What was sequenced was memory CD8+ T cells sorted from blood. All receptors derive from a man aged 18 to 30 in good health. Both conserved end residues are part of each CDR3. The D gene is left open where the match is weak. For some rows the clone size is stated as once, few or many, or as a class when expanded; others skip it.

>TRBJ2-3|15|-|TRBV9|TRBD1
TGTGCCAGCAGCTACATAGGGGGCGCGGGAGATACGCAGTATTTT
CASSYIGGAGDTQYF
>TRBJ1-1|14|-|TRBV7-9|-
TGTGCCAGCAGCTTATACGGCAGTAACACTGAAGCTTTCTTT
CASSLYGSNTEAFF
>TRBJ2-5|17|-|TRBV25-1|TRBD2
TGTGCCAGCAGTGAAGGAGCGGGAGGGAGTCTGCGAGAGACCCAGTACTTC
CASSEGAGGSLRETQYF
>TRBJ1-1|14|once|TRBV7-9|-
TGTGCCAGCAGCCCGACAGGATTGAACACTGAAGCTTTCTTT
CASSPTGLNTEAFF
>TRBJ2-5|15|once|TRBV29-1|TRBD2
TGCAGCGTTGAGGGACTAGCGGGGGATGGAGAGACCCAGTACTTC
CSVEGLAGDGETQYF
>TRBJ2-1|16|once|TRBV28|-
TGTGCCAGCAGACCCCGAGCGGGCCTATGGTACAATGAGCAGTTCTTC
CASRPRAGLWYNEQFF
>TRBJ2-3|11|many|TRBV5-1|-
TGCGCCAGCAGCTTGGGTGATACGCAGTATTTT
CASSLGDTQYF
>TRBJ2-3|15|-|TRBV28|TRBD2
TGTGCCAGCAGTTTAGGCGGGGGGGCAACAGATACGCAGTATTTT
CASSLGGGATDTQYF
>TRBJ1-4|17|-|TRBV29-1|TRBD1
TGCAGCGCACTAACCGGGACAGGGAGTTTTGGTAATGAAAAACTGTTTTTT
CSALTGTGSFGNEKLFF
>TRBJ2-7|16|-|TRBV4-1|-
TGCGCCAGCAGCCAAGCGGGGACCCACACCCGCTACGAGCAGTACTTC
CASSQAGTHTRYEQYF
>TRBJ2-7|15|-|TRBV2|TRBD2
TGTGCCAGCAGTCCTAGCGGGAGGTCAACCTACGAGCAGTACTTC
CASSPSGRSTYEQYF
>TRBJ2-7|15|-|TRBV4-1|TRBD1
TGCGCCAGCAGCCCGATGGGGACAGGGCCCTACGAGCAGTACTTC
CASSPMGTGPYEQYF
>TRBJ1-2|13|-|TRBV7-6|-
TGTGCCAGCAGCTTAGGGACAGCCTATGGCTACACCTTC
CASSLGTAYGYTF
>TRBJ1-1|12|-|TRBV19|-
TGTGCCAGTAACGGGGGGTGGACTGAAGCTTTCTTT
CASNGGWTEAFF
>TRBJ1-6|13|-|TRBV6-1|-
TGTGCCAGCGGGGATGGACCTCCGACACCCCTCCACTTT
CASGDGPPTPLHF
>TRBJ1-1|13|-|TRBV4-1|-
TGCGCCAGCAGCCGCCAAGGGGACACTGAAGCTTTCTTT
CASSRQGDTEAFF
>TRBJ2-1|14|-|TRBV9|TRBD1
TGTGCCAGCAGCGCGGGACAGGAACTGGTAGCGCAGTTCTTC
CASSAGQELVAQFF
>TRBJ2-3|17|-|TRBV5-1|-
TGCGCCAGCAGCTTGATAGGACTACCTAGAATCACAGATACGCAGTATTTT
CASSLIGLPRITDTQYF
>TRBJ2-7|16|-|TRBV28|TRBD1
TGTGCCAGCAGTTCGACAGGGGCCCTCGCGCCGCCTGAGCAGTACTTC
CASSSTGALAPPEQYF
>TRBJ1-2|12|-|TRBV2|-
TGTGCCAGCAGTGGGACCGGGCAAGGCTACACCTTC
CASSGTGQGYTF
>TRBJ2-7|15|-|TRBV5-8|TRBD2
TGTGCCAGCAGCTTGGTAGCGGGAGGGGACTACGAGCAGTACTTC
CASSLVAGGDYEQYF
>TRBJ1-2|13|-|TRBV10-2|-
TGCGCCAGCAGTGAGGGAGGGGGAACTCGCTACACCTTC
CASSEGGGTRYTF
>TRBJ1-2|12|-|TRBV10-3|-
TGTGCCATCAACAAGGGTCGGTTTGGCTACACCTTC
CAINKGRFGYTF
>TRBJ1-6|16|-|TRBV14|-
TGTGCCAGCAGCCAAGGGACAGCCGCCTATAATTCACCCCTCCACTTT
CASSQGTAAYNSPLHF
>TRBJ1-1|13|few|TRBV6-5|-
TGTGCCAGCAGTTGGTCGATTGGCGCTGAAGCTTTCTTT
CASSWSIGAEAFF
>TRBJ2-7|14|once|TRBV10-2|-
TGCGCCAGCTTAGGGAACAACCCTCTTGGGGAGCAGTACTTC
CASLGNNPLGEQYF